This T cell receptor (beta chain) was recovered during a study of shared clonotypes between healthy human individuals. As for the study in general: Per-donor plates numbered three CD4 naive, three CD4 memory, two CD8 naive and one CD8 memory.

On this clone: The sample contains more than one DNA sequence encoding this CDR3.

The CDR3 is 15 residues long. Germline V gene sequence: CDR1 SGHNT, CDR2 YYREEE (reference sequence). The V end was cut by 0 bases, the J end by 0 bases, with 7 bases between. Every contributor of samples was a Caucasian grown-up residing in Nashville, Tennessee. CD4+ cell separation produced CD45RA+ naive and CD45RA-negative memory subsets. The input for sorted-subset replicate PCRs was 200 to 250 ng DNA, some 30,000 T cell genomes. Measured with immunoSEQ multiplex PCR; TCRdb has only the in-frame clones, and not every one. The repertoire consists of about 520,000 clones, with more than 95% occurring once and the leading ten covering about 0.068%.

The J gene is TRBJ2-1, the V gene TRBV5-4; D is uncertain. Sample: naive CD4+ T cells sorted from blood. The subset: CD45RA+ positively selected. This TCR came from a woman aged 30 to 39 in good health. For the CDR3, the DNA is TGTGCCAGCAGCTTGGACTTCAGCTCCTACAATGAGCAGTTCTTC. Protein sequence: CASSLDFSSYNEQFF.